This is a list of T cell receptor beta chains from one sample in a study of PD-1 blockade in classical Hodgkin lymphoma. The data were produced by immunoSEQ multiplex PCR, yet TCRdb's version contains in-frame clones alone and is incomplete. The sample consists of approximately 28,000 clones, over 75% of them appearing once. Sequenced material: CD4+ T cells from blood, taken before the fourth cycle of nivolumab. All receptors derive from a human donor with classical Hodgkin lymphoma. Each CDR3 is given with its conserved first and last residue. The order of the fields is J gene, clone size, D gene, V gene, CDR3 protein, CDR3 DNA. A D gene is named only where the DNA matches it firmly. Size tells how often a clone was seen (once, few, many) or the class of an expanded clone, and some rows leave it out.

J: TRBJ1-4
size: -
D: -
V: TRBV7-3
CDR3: CASSFRQLNEKLFF
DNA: TGTGCCAGCAGCTTTAGACAGCTTAATGAAAAACTGTTTTTT

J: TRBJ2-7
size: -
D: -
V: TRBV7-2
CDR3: CASSAYYEQYF
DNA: TGTGCCAGCAGCGCCTACTACGAGCAGTACTTC

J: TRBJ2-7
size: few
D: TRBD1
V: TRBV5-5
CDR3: CASSIPGQRSYEQYF
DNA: TGTGCCAGCAGCATACCGGGACAGAGATCCTACGAGCAGTACTTC

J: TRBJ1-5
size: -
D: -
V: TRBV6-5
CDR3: CASSNTGNQPQHF
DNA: TGTGCCAGCAGTAATACAGGGAATCAGCCCCAGCATTTT

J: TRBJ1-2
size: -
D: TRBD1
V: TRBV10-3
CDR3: CAIGQGAIDGYTF
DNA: TGTGCCATCGGGCAGGGGGCTATCGATGGCTACACCTTC

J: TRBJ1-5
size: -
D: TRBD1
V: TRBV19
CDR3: CASSIDGTGNQPQHF
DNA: TGTGCCAGTAGTATAGACGGGACAGGAAATCAGCCCCAGCATTTT

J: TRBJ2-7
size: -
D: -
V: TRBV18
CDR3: CASSPQGIAYEQYF
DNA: TGTGCCAGCTCACCACAAGGGATAGCCTACGAGCAGTACTTC

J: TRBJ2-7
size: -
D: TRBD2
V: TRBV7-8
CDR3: CASSLVGTSSYEQYF
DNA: TGTGCCAGCAGCTTAGTCGGGACTAGCTCCTACGAGCAGTACTTC

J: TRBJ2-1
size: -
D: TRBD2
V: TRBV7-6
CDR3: CASSLKAGGPILNEQFF
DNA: TGTGCCAGCAGCTTAAAAGCGGGAGGGCCAATTTTGAATGAGCAGTTCTTC

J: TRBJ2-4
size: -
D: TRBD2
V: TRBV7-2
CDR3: CASSFSSGAKNIQYF
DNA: TGTGCCAGCAGCTTTTCTAGCGGAGCCAAAAACATTCAGTACTTC

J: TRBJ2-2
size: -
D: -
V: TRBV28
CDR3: CASKENTGELFF
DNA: TGTGCCAGCAAGGAGAACACCGGGGAGCTGTTTTTT

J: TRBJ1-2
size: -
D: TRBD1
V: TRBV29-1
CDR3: CSVRTGANYGYTF
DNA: TGCAGCGTCCGGACAGGGGCTAACTATGGCTACACCTTC

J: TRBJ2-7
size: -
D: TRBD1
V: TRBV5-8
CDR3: CASSGPLDRALEQYF
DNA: TGTGCCAGCAGCGGGCCCTTAGACAGGGCGCTGGAGCAGTACTTC

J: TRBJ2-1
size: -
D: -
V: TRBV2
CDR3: CASSSPLESAGNEQFF
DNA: TGTGCCAGCAGCTCCCCCTTGGAAAGCGCAGGAAATGAGCAGTTCTTC

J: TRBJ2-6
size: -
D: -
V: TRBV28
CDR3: CASSLRDGSGANVLTF
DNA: TGTGCCAGCAGTTTGAGGGACGGCTCTGGGGCCAACGTCCTGACTTTC

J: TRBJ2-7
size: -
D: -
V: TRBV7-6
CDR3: CASSPRRGREQYF
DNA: TGTGCCAGCAGCCCTCGTAGGGGCCGGGAGCAGTACTTC

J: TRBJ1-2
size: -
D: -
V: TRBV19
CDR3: CASSIDFGWGYTF
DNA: TGTGCCAGTAGTATAGATTTTGGCTGGGGCTACACCTTC

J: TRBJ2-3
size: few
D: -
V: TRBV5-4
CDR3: CASSRGQRPSTDTQYF
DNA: TGTGCCAGCAGCCGAGGACAGCGACCTAGCACAGATACGCAGTATTTT

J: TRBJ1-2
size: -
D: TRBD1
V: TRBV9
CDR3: CASSVGGQGYYGYTF
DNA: TGTGCCAGCAGCGTAGGGGGACAGGGGTACTATGGCTACACCTTC

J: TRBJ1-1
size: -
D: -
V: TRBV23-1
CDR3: CASSQSSTPKLLTTDNRANTEAFF
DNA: TGCGCCAGCAGTCAATCGTCGACACCCAAACTCCTCACAACCGACAACAGGGCGAACACTGAAGCTTTCTTT

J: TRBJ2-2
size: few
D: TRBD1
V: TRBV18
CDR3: CASSPYRGMAGELFF
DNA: TGTGCCAGCTCGCCCTACAGGGGGATGGCCGGGGAGCTGTTTTTT

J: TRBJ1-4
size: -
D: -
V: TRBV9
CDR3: CASGKGGTNEKLFF
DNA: TGTGCCAGCGGAAAGGGCGGGACTAATGAAAAACTGTTTTTT

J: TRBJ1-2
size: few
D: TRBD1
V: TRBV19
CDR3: CASSISSDRTVVGYTF
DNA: TGTGCCAGTAGTATCAGTTCGGACAGGACGGTGGTCGGCTACACCTTC

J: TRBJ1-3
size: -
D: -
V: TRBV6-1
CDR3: CASGQPLTGNTIYF
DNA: TGTGCCAGCGGACAGCCCTTGACTGGAAACACCATATATTTT

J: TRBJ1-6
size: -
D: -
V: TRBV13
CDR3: CASSLEQGPYNSPLHF
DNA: TGTGCCAGCAGCTTAGAACAGGGACCCTATAATTCACCCCTCCACTTT

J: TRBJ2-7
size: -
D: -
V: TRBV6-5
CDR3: CASTVAELSYEQYF
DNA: TGTGCCAGCACCGTAGCGGAACTGTCCTACGAGCAGTACTTC

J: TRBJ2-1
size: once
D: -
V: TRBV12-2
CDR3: CASRLPGQGYNEQFF
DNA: TGTGCAAGTCGCTTACCAGGACAGGGTTATAATGAGCAGTTCTTC

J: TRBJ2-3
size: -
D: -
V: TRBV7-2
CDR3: CASSLRGASTDTQYF
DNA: TGTGCCAGCAGCCTCAGGGGGGCTAGCACAGATACGCAGTATTTT

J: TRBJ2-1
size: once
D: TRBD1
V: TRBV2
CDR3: CASSPDRAGYNEQFF
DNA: TGTGCCAGCAGTCCCGACAGGGCCGGGTACAATGAGCAGTTCTTC

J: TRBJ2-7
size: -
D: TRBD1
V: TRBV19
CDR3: CASSFLDRGLGEQYF
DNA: TGTGCCAGTAGTTTTCTCGACAGGGGGCTAGGCGAGCAGTACTTC

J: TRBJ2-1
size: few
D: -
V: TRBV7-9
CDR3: CASSLRTGGVNEQFF
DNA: TGTGCCAGCAGCCTTCGGACAGGAGGGGTCAATGAGCAGTTCTTC

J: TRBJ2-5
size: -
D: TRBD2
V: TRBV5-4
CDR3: CASSLPGLEGGTQYF
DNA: TGTGCCAGCAGCTTGCCGGGACTAGAGGGGGGGACCCAGTACTTC

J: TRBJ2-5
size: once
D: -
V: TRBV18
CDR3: CASSPGGQTQYF
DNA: TGTGCCAGCTCACCGGGGGGACAGACCCAGTACTTC

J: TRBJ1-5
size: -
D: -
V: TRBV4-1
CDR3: CASSQDEVLSQPQHF
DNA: TGCGCCAGCAGCCAAGATGAAGTATTGAGTCAGCCCCAGCATTTT

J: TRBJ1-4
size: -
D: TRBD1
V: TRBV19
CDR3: CATLGQGNEKLFF
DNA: TGTGCCACCCTCGGACAGGGTAATGAAAAACTGTTTTTT

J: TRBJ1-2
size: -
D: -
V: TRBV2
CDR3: CASIRRPNYGYTF
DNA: TGTGCCAGCATAAGGAGGCCCAACTATGGCTACACCTTC

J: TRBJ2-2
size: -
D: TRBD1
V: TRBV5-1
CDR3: CASSSPDRQGEGELFF
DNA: TGCGCCAGCAGCTCACCGGACCGACAGGGGGAAGGGGAGCTGTTTTTT

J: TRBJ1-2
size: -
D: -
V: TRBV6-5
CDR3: CASSYSGVAYTF
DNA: TGTGCCAGCAGTTACTCGGGGGTTGCCTACACCTTC

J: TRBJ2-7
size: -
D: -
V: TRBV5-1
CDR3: CASSLPGASSYEQYF
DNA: TGCGCCAGCAGCTTGCCCGGGGCCAGCTCCTACGAGCAGTACTTC

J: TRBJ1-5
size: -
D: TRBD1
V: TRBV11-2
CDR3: CASSLGTGYSNQPQHF
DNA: TGTGCCAGCAGCTTAGGGACAGGGTATAGCAATCAGCCCCAGCATTTT

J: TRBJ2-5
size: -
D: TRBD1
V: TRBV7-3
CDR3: CASSIGQGETQYF
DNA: TGTGCCAGCAGCATAGGACAGGGAGAGACCCAGTACTTC

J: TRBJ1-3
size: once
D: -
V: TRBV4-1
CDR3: CASSQTGTGVDGNTIYF
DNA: TGCGCCAGCAGCCAAACCGGGACGGGGGTCGATGGAAACACCATATATTTT

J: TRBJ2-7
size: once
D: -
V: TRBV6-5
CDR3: CASRLGQGGSYEQYF
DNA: TGTGCCAGCAGACTCGGGCAGGGGGGGTCCTACGAGCAGTACTTC

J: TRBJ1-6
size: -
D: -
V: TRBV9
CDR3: CASSVEPVSSYNSPLHF
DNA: TGTGCCAGCAGCGTAGAGCCGGTGAGCTCCTATAATTCACCCCTCCACTTT

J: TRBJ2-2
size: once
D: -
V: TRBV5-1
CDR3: CASSFGGGRELFF
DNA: TGCGCCAGCAGCTTTGGCGGGGGCCGGGAGCTGTTTTTT

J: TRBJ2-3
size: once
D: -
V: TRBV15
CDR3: CATSRDQPPGQYF
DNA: TGTGCCACCAGCAGAGATCAGCCGCCTGGGCAGTATTTT

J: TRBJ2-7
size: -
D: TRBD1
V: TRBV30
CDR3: CAWSVLGTGPYEQYF
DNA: TGTGCCTGGAGTGTACTCGGGACAGGGCCATACGAGCAGTACTTC

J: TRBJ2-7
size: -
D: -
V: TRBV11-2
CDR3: CASSYNPGHTYEQYF
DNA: TGTGCCAGCAGTTATAATCCGGGACACACCTACGAGCAGTACTTC

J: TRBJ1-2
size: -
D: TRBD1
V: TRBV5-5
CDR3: CASSRTGVYGYTF
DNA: TGTGCCAGCAGTAGAACAGGGGTCTATGGCTACACCTTC

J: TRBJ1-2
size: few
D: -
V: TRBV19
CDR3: CATQAYLGYGYTF
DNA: TGTGCCACCCAAGCTTATCTGGGCTATGGCTACACCTTC

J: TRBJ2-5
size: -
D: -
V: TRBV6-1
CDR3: CASSEALQGSQYF
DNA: TGTGCCAGCAGTGAAGCCCTACAGGGTAGCCAGTACTTC

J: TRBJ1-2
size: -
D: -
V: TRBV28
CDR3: CASSLAKTGPGGYTF
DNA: TGTGCCAGCAGTTTGGCGAAGACAGGCCCCGGTGGCTACACCTTC

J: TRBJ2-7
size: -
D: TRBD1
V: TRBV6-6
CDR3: CASRTGQVSSYEQYF
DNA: TGTGCCAGCAGAACGGGACAGGTGAGCTCCTACGAGCAGTACTTC

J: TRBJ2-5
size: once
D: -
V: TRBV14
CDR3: CASSQEGVQWALETQYF
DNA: TGTGCCAGCAGCCAAGAAGGGGTCCAGTGGGCCTTAGAGACCCAGTACTTC

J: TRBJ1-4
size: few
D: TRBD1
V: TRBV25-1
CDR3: CASSEWTGPNEKLFF
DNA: TGTGCCAGCAGTGAATGGACAGGGCCGAATGAAAAACTGTTTTTT

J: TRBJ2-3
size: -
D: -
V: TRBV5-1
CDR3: CASSLQGSATDTQYF
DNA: TGCGCCAGCAGCTTGCAAGGGAGCGCCACAGATACGCAGTATTTT